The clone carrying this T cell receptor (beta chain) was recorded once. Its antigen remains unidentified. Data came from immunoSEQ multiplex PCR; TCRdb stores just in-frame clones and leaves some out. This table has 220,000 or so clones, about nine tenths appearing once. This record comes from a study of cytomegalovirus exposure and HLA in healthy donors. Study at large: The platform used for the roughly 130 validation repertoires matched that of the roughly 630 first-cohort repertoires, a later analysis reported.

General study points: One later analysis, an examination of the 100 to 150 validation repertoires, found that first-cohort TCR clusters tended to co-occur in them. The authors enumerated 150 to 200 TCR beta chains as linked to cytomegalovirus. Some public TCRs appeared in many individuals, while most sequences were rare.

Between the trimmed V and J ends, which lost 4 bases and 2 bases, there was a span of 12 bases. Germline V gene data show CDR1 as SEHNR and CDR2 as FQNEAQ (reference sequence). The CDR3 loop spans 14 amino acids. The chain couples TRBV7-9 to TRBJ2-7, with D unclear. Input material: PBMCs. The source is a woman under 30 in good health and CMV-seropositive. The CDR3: CASSSTGTAYEQYF. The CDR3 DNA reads TGTGCCAGCAGCTCCACCGGCACAGCCTACGAGCAGTACTTC.